Listed below are T cell receptor beta chains from one sample, sequenced in a study of cytomegalovirus exposure and HLA in healthy donors. Assay: immunoSEQ multiplex PCR; the TCRdb copy retains only in-frame clones and omits some. This sample yields about 160,000 clones, of which around three quarters are seen a single time; roughly 6.6% belongs to the top ten. The sequencing input was PBMCs. The receptors were gathered from a man aged 35 to 55 in good health and CMV-seropositive. CDR3s include the opening cysteine and the closing phenylalanine or tryptophan. A D gene is named only where the DNA matches it firmly. Some rows have no size entry. The others give once, few or many, or a class for an expanded clone.

size	V	J	D	CDR3	DNA
-	TRBV5-6	TRBJ1-2	-	CASSLGGQTANYGYTF	TGTGCCAGCAGCTTGGGGGGGCAGACAGCTAACTATGGCTACACCTTC
-	TRBV5-1	TRBJ1-1	TRBD1	CASSFEGGAGFNTEAFF	TGCGCCAGCAGCTTTGAAGGGGGCGCTGGGTTTAACACTGAAGCTTTCTTT
-	TRBV28	TRBJ2-5	TRBD1	CASAQGRFGTQYF	TGTGCCAGCGCACAGGGGCGGTTCGGGACCCAGTACTTC
-	TRBV7-3	TRBJ1-3	-	CASSLEGGPGNTIYF	TGTGCCAGCAGCTTAGAAGGGGGTCCTGGAAACACCATATATTTT
once	TRBV9	TRBJ1-5	-	CASSVSTGLNQPQHF	TGTGCCAGCAGCGTCTCAACAGGGCTGAATCAGCCCCAGCATTTT
-	TRBV6-1	TRBJ2-7	-	CACSETGNYEQYF	TGTGCCTGCAGTGAGACGGGAAACTACGAGCAGTACTTC
-	TRBV20-1	TRBJ1-5	-	CSASGDQPQHF	TGCAGTGCTTCGGGGGATCAGCCCCAGCATTTT
-	TRBV5-6	TRBJ2-7	-	CASSPGLSSYEQYF	TGTGCCAGCAGCCCCGGACTGAGCTCCTACGAGCAGTACTTC
once	TRBV10-3	TRBJ2-1	TRBD2	CATVAGGNYNEQFF	TGTGCCACCGTGGCGGGGGGGAACTACAATGAGCAGTTCTTC
few	TRBV6-1	TRBJ1-6	-	CASSARDIPFSYNSPLHF	TGTGCCAGCAGTGCCCGGGACATTCCCTTCTCCTATAATTCACCCCTCCACTTT
-	TRBV6-1	TRBJ1-5	-	CASSEALVGGRQPRHF	TGTGCCAGCAGTGAAGCGTTAGTGGGGGGAAGGCAGCCCCGGCATTTT
few	TRBV7-2	TRBJ1-1	-	CASSSHRRDIYAFF	TGTGCCAGCAGCTCTCATAGACGAGACATATATGCTTTCTTT
-	TRBV19	TRBJ1-4	TRBD1	CASSPTTGLNEKLFF	TGTGCCAGTAGTCCTACGACAGGGTTAAATGAAAAACTGTTTTTT
-	TRBV9	TRBJ2-7	TRBD1	CASSDDRVSYEQYF	TGTGCCAGCAGCGATGACAGGGTAAGCTACGAGCAGTACTTC
-	TRBV5-1	TRBJ2-1	-	CASSLANDNEQFF	TGCGCCAGCAGCTTAGCGAACGACAATGAGCAGTTCTTC
once	TRBV2	TRBJ2-1	-	CASSEAPNEQFF	TGTGCCAGCAGTGAAGCCCCTAATGAGCAGTTCTTC
-	TRBV5-1	TRBJ2-2	-	CATRTDLPGTGELFF	TGCGCGACCAGGACGGACTTGCCGGGGACCGGGGAGCTGTTTTTT
-	TRBV18	TRBJ1-6	TRBD1	CASSPGQTNSPLHF	TGTGCCAGCTCCCCGGGACAGACAAATTCACCCCTCCACTTT
-	TRBV18	TRBJ1-2	TRBD1	CASSWDRGGLGYTF	TGTGCCAGCTCCTGGGACAGGGGAGGATTAGGCTACACCTTC
-	TRBV7-9	TRBJ2-2	-	CASSLWRKNTGELFF	TGTGCCAGCAGCTTATGGAGGAAGAACACCGGGGAGCTGTTTTTT
few	TRBV10-3	TRBJ2-1	-	CAISGDSPHEQFF	TGTGCCATCAGTGGTGACAGCCCACATGAGCAGTTCTTC
once	TRBV19	TRBJ2-1	-	CASARGAYNEQFF	TGTGCCAGTGCACGGGGAGCTTACAATGAGCAGTTCTTC
-	TRBV7-9	TRBJ1-2	-	CASSDPTGFRGYTF	TGTGCCAGCAGCGATCCAACAGGATTCCGAGGCTACACCTTC
once	TRBV25-1	TRBJ1-1	-	CASSELRGIDTEAFF	TGTGCCAGCAGTGAATTAAGGGGGATTGACACTGAAGCTTTCTTT
few	TRBV13	TRBJ1-6	TRBD1	CASSSSDRVNSPLHF	TGTGCCAGCAGCTCCTCGGACAGGGTAAATTCACCCCTCCACTTT
-	TRBV29-1	TRBJ2-5	-	CSMRRGQETQYF	TGCAGTATGAGGAGGGGGCAGGAGACCCAGTACTTC
-	TRBV6-6	TRBJ2-2	TRBD1	CASSADRVNTGELFF	TGTGCCAGCAGTGCGGACAGGGTGAACACCGGGGAGCTGTTTTTT
once	TRBV19	TRBJ1-1	-	CASSPQTENTEAFF	TGTGCCAGTAGTCCCCAGACAGAGAACACTGAAGCTTTCTTT
-	TRBV19	TRBJ2-7	TRBD1	CASSTRQGGSYEQYF	TGTGCCAGTAGTACACGACAGGGCGGCTCCTACGAGCAGTACTTC
-	TRBV5-1	TRBJ2-2	-	CASSYQLRTSNTGELFF	TGCGCCAGCAGCTACCAACTAAGGACTTCAAACACCGGGGAGCTGTTTTTT
few	TRBV2	TRBJ1-1	-	CASVDPVVRMNTEAFF	TGTGCCAGCGTAGACCCGGTAGTGAGGATGAACACTGAAGCTTTCTTT
once	TRBV5-8	TRBJ2-3	-	CASSLELLAGTQYF	TGTGCCAGCAGCTTGGAACTTCTCGCCGGTACGCAGTATTTT
-	TRBV5-6	TRBJ2-2	-	CASSLVGGLTNTGELFF	TGTGCCAGCAGCTTGGTAGGCGGGCTGACGAACACCGGGGAGCTGTTTTTT